This T cell receptor beta chain was sequenced for a study of T-cell reconstitution after alpha-beta-depleted transplantation in children. The study, taken as a whole, reports: Newly generated T cells supplied most T-cell counts and diversity one year post-transplant. Some patients owed their high day-60 TCRbeta diversity to surviving recipient T cells and thymic progenitors. About two months after transplant, alpha-beta T cells reportedly came from several hundred expanded graft clones.

The V gene lost 0 bases and the J gene lost 8 bases, with 5 bases spanning the gap. The CDR3 runs to 12 residues. Germline loops: CDR1 LGHDT, CDR2 YNNKEL (reference sequence). This clonotype was observed at least ten times. Its target is unknown. It was with unique molecular identifiers that the TCRbeta library was prepared. From the PCR reads, TCRdb called clonotypes with MiXCR, one entry per CDR3 protein. Of approximately 89,000 distinct CDR3 sequences listed, 15% to 18% were seen once; the top ten hold around 20%. The specimen comprised PBMCs, mostly from graft donor cells, sampled 180 days after TCRalphabeta/CD19-depleted stem cell transplant. The origin of this receptor is a male patient between 2 and 10 years old who had a stem cell transplant for acute lymphoblastic leukemia, so the T cells may come from the graft donor. The chain carries TRBV3-1 and TRBJ2-1; D is undetermined. DNA for the CDR3: TGTGCCAGCAGCCAAGATATAGATGAGCAGTTCTTC. It encodes CASSQDIDEQFF.